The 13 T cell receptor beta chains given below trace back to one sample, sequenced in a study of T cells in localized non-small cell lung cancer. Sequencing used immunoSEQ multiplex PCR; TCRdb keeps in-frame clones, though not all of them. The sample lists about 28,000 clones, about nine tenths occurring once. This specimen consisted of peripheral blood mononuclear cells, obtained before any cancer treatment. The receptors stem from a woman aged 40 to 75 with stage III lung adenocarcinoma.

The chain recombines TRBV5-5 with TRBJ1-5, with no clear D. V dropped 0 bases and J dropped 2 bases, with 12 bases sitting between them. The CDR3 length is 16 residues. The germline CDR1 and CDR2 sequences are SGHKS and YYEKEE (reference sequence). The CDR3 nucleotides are TGTGCCAGCAGCTTGGCTAAATTTATAGGCAATCAGCCCCAGCATTTT. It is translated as CASSLAKFIGNQPQHF.

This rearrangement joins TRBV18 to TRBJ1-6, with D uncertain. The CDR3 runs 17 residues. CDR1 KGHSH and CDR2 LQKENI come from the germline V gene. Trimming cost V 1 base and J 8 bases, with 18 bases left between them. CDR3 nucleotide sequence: TGTGCCAGCTCACCACGCCCTTTGGGTGAGGGTGATTCACCCCTCCACTTT. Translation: CASSPRPLGEGDSPLHF.

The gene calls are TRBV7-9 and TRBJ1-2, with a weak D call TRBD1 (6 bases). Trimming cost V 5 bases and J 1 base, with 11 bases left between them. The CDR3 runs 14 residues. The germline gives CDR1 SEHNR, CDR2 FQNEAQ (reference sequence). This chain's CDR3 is CASSVGRGNYGYTF. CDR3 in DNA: TGTGCCAGCAGCGTAGGCAGGGGTAACTATGGCTACACCTTC.

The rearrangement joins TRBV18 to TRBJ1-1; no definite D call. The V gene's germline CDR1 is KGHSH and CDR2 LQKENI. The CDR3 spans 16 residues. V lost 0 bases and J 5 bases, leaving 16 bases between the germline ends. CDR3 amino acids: CASSPPAPGGNTEAFF. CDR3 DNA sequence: TGTGCCAGCTCACCACCGGCCCCAGGAGGCAATACTGAAGCTTTCTTT. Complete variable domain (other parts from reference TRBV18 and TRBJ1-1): NAGVMQNPRHLVRRRGQEARLRCSPMKGHSHVYWYRQLPEEGLKFMVYLQKENIIDESGMPKERFSAEFPKEGPSILRIQQVVRGDSAAYFCASSPPAPGGNTEAFFGQGTRLTVV.

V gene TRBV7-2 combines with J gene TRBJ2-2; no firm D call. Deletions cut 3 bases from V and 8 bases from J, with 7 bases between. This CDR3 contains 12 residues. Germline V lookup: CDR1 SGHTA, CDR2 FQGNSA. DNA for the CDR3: TGTGCCAGCAGCTTTTCCTTAGGGGAGCTGTTTTTT. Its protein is CASSFSLGELFF. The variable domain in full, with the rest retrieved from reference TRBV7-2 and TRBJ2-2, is GAGVSQSPSNKVTEKGKDVELRCDPISGHTALYWYRQSLGQGLEFLIYFQGNSAPDKSGLPSDRFSAERTGGSVSTLTIQRTQQEDSAVYLCASSFSLGELFFGEGSRLTVL.

The CDR3 sequence: CASSSDPDRVSEQFF. CDR3 nucleotide sequence: TGTGCCAGCAGCTCGGACCCCGACAGGGTGAGTGAGCAGTTCTTC. The chain combines TRBV5-4 with TRBJ2-1; 7 bases agree with TRBD1. The CDR3 is 15 residues long. The germline V gene has CDR1 SGHNT and CDR2 YYREEE (reference sequence). Unmatched junction bases numbered 12, after V lost 3 bases and J lost 9 bases.

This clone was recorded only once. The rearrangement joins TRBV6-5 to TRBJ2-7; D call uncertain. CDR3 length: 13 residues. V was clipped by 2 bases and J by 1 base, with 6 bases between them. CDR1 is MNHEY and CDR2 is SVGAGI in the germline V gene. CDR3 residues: CASSYGYSYEQYF. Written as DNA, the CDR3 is TGTGCCAGCAGTTACGGGTATTCCTACGAGCAGTACTTC.

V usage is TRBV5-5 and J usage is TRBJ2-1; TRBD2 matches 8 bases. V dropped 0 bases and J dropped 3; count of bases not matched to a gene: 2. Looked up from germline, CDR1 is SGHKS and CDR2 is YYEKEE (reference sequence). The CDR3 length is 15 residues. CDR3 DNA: TGTGCCAGCAGCTTGGACCTAGCGGGCTACAATGAGCAGTTCTTC. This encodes CASSLDLAGYNEQFF.

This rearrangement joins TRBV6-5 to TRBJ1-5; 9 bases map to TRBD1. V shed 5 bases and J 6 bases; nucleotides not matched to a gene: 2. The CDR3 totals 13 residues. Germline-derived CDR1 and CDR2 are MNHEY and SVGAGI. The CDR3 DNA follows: TGTGCCAGCAGTGGACAGGGGAGTCAGCCCCAGCATTTT. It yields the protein CASSGQGSQPQHF.

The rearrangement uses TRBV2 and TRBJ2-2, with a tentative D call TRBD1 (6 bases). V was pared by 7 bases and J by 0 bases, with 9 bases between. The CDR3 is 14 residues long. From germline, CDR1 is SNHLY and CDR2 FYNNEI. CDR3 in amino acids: CASKGHSNTGELFF. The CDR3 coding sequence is TGTGCCAGCAAGGGACATTCGAACACCGGGGAGCTGTTTTTT.

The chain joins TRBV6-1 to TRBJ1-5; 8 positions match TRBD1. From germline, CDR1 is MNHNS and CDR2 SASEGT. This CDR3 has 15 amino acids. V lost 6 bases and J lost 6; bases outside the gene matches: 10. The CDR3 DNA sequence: TGTGCCAGCAGAAAACAGGGGGGTTCTGGTCAGCCCCAGCATTTT. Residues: CASRKQGGSGQPQHF.

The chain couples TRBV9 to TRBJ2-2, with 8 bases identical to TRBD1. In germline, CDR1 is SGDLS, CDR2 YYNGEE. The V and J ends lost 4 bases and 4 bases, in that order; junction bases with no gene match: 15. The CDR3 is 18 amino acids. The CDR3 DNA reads TGTGCCAGCAGCCTTCATCGAAGGCAGGGGGCAGGCACCGGGGAGCTGTTTTTT. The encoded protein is CASSLHRRQGAGTGELFF.

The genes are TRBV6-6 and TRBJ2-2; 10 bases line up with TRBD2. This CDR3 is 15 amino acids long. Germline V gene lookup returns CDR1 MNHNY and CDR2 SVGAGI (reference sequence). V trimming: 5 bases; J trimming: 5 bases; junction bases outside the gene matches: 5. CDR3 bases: TGTGCCAGCAGTCTAGCGGGAGAGGGAACCGGGGAGCTGTTTTTT. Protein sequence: CASSLAGEGTGELFF.